This TCR beta chain comes out of a study of T cell repertoires in cytomegalovirus infection. The wider study: Well-studied HLA-B-restricted epitopes and recently identified HLA-C-restricted epitopes of CMV were both used in the study. Shared public TCR beta signatures pointed to both CMV infection and a matching HLA type.

This clonotype was counted between two and nine times. What it binds is unknown. V was trimmed by 7 bases and J by 0 bases, leaving 9 bases between them. CDR1 is SEHNR and CDR2 is FQNEAQ in the germline V gene (reference sequence). This CDR3 is 13 amino acids long. TCRdb reanalysed the reads using MiXCR and keeps one entry per CDR3 protein. In the table there are 450,000 to 600,000 distinct CDR3 sequences, approximately 42% of which are singletons. Sequencing used cultured PBMCs, obtained from culture after CMV antigen stimulation. The genes are TRBV7-9 and TRBJ1-1; no clear D. The clonotype was recovered from a human donor in good health (CMV status not recorded). Some clones in this sample may be carry-over from other donors' samples. CDR3: CASILVVNTEAFF. CDR3 in DNA: TGTGCCAGCATTCTGGTCGTGAACACTGAAGCTTTCTTT.